Given below is one TCR beta chain in context. These data belong to a study of blood T cell repertoires in COVID-19. At the level of the study: Italy, Spain and the United States were the sources of the convalescent and acute COVID-19 samples. Sources were T cells, B-cell-depleted T cells, or PBMCs; the material itself was cDNA or gDNA.

Source study methods: Estimation of nucleated cell counts was performed using reference gene primer amplification. Assay used: immunoSEQ multiplex PCR; TCRdb lists only in-frame clones, some missing. That table supplies the V and J calls and clone size; D and trimming were determined from the DNA. The table records roughly 110,000 clones, over 70% of them present only once. The germline CDR1 and CDR2 sequences are SGHAT and FQNNGV. Trimming removed 1 base from V and 7 bases from J, with 16 bases in between. The CDR3 totals 15 residues. This sequence was found in a woman between 70 and 85 years old with acute or convalescent COVID-19. What was sequenced was peripheral blood. The gene calls are TRBV11-2 and TRBJ1-2; D is possibly TRBD1 (6 bases). The DNA for the CDR3 is TGTGCCAGCAGCTTAGTAGGCCCAGGACAGCGTGGCTACACCTTC. Residues: CASSLVGPGQRGYTF.